The T cell receptor beta chain described here comes from a study of blood T cell repertoires in COVID-19. CDR3 length: 13 amino acids. Trimming took 7 bases from V and 8 from J, leaving 14 bases between them. The germline gives CDR1 KGHDR, CDR2 SFDVKD. The data were produced by immunoSEQ multiplex PCR, yet TCRdb's version contains in-frame clones alone and is incomplete. Of some 490,000 clones in the sample, around nine tenths were seen once. The chain employs TRBV24-1 and TRBJ2-1, with a tentative D call TRBD2 (5 bases). This receptor was identified in a woman aged 60-75 years who had recovered from COVID-19. The sample consisted of PBMCs or T cells enriched from blood (not recorded which). CDR3 protein: CATSGKGWDEQFF. Written as DNA, the CDR3 is TGTGCCACCAGCGGGAAGGGATGGGATGAGCAGTTCTTC.